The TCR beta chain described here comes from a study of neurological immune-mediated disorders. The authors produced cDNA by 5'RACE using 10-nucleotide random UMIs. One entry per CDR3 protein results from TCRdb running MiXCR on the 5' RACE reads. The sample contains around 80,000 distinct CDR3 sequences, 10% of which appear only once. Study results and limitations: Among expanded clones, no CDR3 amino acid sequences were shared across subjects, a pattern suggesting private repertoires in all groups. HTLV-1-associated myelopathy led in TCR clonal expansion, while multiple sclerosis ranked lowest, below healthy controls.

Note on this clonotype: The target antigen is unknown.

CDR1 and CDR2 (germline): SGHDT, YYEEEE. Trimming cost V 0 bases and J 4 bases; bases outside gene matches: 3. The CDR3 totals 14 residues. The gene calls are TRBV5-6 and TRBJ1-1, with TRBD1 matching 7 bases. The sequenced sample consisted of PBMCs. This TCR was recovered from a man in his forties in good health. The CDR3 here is CASSLVRGSTEAFF. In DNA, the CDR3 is TGTGCCAGCAGCTTGGTCAGGGGGAGCACTGAAGCTTTCTTT. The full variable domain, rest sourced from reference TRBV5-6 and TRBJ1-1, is DAGVTQSPTHLIKTRGQQVTLRCSPKSGHDTVSWYQQALGQGPQFIFQYYEEEERQRGNFPDRFSGHQFPNYSSELNVNALLLGDSALYLCASSLVRGSTEAFFGQGTRLTVV.